This T cell receptor (beta chain) was profiled in a study of human T cells and chemical hapten exposure. Across the study: Enrolled patients were predominantly female and had alopecia areata, totalis or universalis. Study-level points and caveats: Healthy people's immune response may differ from that of the donors, who had alopecia. The study found that DPC sensitization did not change TCRs above 1 in 1000 frequency.

As for this clonotype: The antigen is not known.

Time point specified: patch test 3, about 24 weeks after DPC sensitization. Described treatment: therapeutic diphenylcyclopropenone sensitization with weekly scalp DPC. V was cut by 2 bases and J by 0 bases, with 11 bases left in between. The CDR3 sequence is 15 residues long. Germline CDR1 GTSNPN, CDR2 SVGIG (reference sequence). Study processing details: The median was about 96,000 TCRs per sample, ranging about 20,000 to 700,000. TCRdb re-called the RACE reads through MiXCR, storing one row per CDR3 protein. The V and J calls, along with clone size, are taken from TCRdb and not from the paper's own processing. The sample holds about 170,000 distinct CDR3 sequences, 28% seen once.

This receptor was taken from a woman aged 18 to 35 with alopecia areata. Some clones in this sample may be carry-over from other donors' samples. This sequence joins TRBV30 and TRBJ1-3; D is ambiguous. The source material was whole blood, sampled in connection with sensitization to the hapten diphenylcyclopropenone (DPC). The CDR3 loop is CAWSKTVTSGNTIYF. The CDR3 DNA reads TGTGCCTGGAGTAAAACAGTAACCTCTGGAAACACCATATATTTT.